These 14 T cell receptor beta chains share one sample of origin, sequenced in a study of blood T cell repertoires in COVID-19. Some clones are missing from TCRdb's copy, which holds only in-frame ones; the method was immunoSEQ multiplex PCR. Of under 200,000 clones listed, roughly 84% were seen once; the top ten hold roughly 9.8%. Sequenced sample: peripheral blood. The receptor source for this set is an elderly woman with acute or convalescent COVID-19.

The chain employs TRBV5-5 and TRBJ2-3, with D possibly matching TRBD1 (5 bases). CDR3 length equals 19 residues. Trimming shortened V by 0 bases and J by 0 bases, and 20 bases separated the two germline ends. The germline CDR1 and CDR2 sequences are SGHKS and YYEKEE (reference sequence). CDR3 protein: CASSLVGTGRFSSTDTQYF. CDR3 nucleotides: TGTGCCAGCAGCTTGGTGGGAACAGGCCGATTTTCTAGCACAGATACGCAGTATTTT. Together with reference TRBV5-5 and TRBJ2-3, the CDR3 gives the full variable domain: DAGVTQSPTHLIKTRGQQVTLRCSPISGHKSVSWYQQVLGQGPQFIFQYYEKEERGRGNFPDRFSARQFPNYSSELNVNALLLGDSALYLCASSLVGTGRFSSTDTQYFGPGTRLTVL.

The chain joins TRBV30 to TRBJ2-7, with 8 positions matching TRBD1. Trimming removed 5 bases from V and 6 bases from J; junction bases left unmatched: 9. This CDR3 comprises 13 residues. The germline CDR1 and CDR2 sequences are GTSNPN and SVGIG (reference sequence). CDR3 sequence (DNA): TGTGCCTGGGAACAGGGGGTAGTCTCCGAGCAGTACTTC. Translating gives CAWEQGVVSEQYF.

The chain carries TRBV5-1 and TRBJ2-3; D might be TRBD2 (6 bases). V lost 0 bases, J lost 1 base, and 12 bases lay in between. This CDR3 spans 16 amino acids. Looked up from germline, CDR1 is SGHRS and CDR2 is YFSETQ. CDR3 sequence: CASSLGNSGGTDTQYF. Written as DNA, the CDR3 is TGCGCCAGCAGCTTGGGGAATAGCGGAGGCACAGATACGCAGTATTTT.

This chain connects TRBV7-8 to TRBJ2-7, with 12 bases aligning to TRBD2. The CDR3 runs 15 residues. CDR1 is SGHVS, CDR2 FQNEAQ, per germline. Trimming cost V 6 bases and J 7 bases; bases outside gene matches: 10. CDR3 sequence (DNA): TGTGCCAGCAGGCTCGCACTAGCGGGGGGCCGGGAGCAGTACTTC. This sequence encodes CASRLALAGGREQYF.

This clone was detected only once. The CDR3 DNA reads as TGTGCCATCAGTGGGGGGACAGGGGAATATGACACTGAAGCTTTCTTT. As protein: CAISGGTGEYDTEAFF. J is TRBJ1-1 and V is TRBV10-3, with 10 nucleotides matching TRBD1. The V segment lost 4 bases and the J segment 3 bases; nucleotides outside the gene matches: 8. The CDR3 sequence is 16 residues long. Germline V CDR1 and CDR2: ENHRY, SYGVKD.

The rearrangement joins TRBV7-2 to TRBJ2-3; 7 bases line up with TRBD1. Germline loops: CDR1 SGHTA, CDR2 FQGNSA. CDR3 length: 16 amino acids. After removal of 4 bases from V and 0 bases from J, the junction contained 7 bases not matched to a gene. In DNA form, the CDR3 reads TGTGCCAGCAGCTCCCGGGACAGCCTTAGCACAGATACGCAGTATTTT. It encodes CASSSRDSLSTDTQYF.

The gene calls are TRBV6-5 and TRBJ2-1, with 9 positions matching TRBD2. CDR3 length: 15 amino acids. The V gene's germline CDR1 is MNHEY and CDR2 SVGAGI. Trimming at V came to 6 bases and at J to 10 bases, leaving 13 bases not matched to a gene. The chain's CDR3 is CASRDGSGGPREQFF. The DNA of the CDR3 is TGTGCCAGCAGGGATGGGAGCGGGGGGCCCAGGGAGCAGTTCTTC.

V and J are TRBV5-1 and TRBJ1-5; TRBD1 agrees at 7 bases. This CDR3 region has 16 residues. The germline CDR1 and CDR2 sequences are SGHRS and YFSETQ. V dropped 1 base and J dropped 4; count of bases not matched to a gene: 8. The CDR3 reads CASSLKVGTVNQPQHF. CDR3 sequence (DNA): TGCGCCAGCAGCTTGAAGGTGGGGACAGTAAATCAGCCCCAGCATTTT.

The chain couples TRBV27 to TRBJ1-4; 7 bases map to TRBD1. Germline V gives CDR1 MNHEY, CDR2 SMNVEV (reference sequence). V was clipped by 5 bases and J by 8 bases; unmatched bases: 17. The CDR3 spans 17 residues. CDR3 sequence: CASSRQKLTGMGEKLFF. The CDR3 DNA follows: TGTGCCAGCAGTCGACAGAAGCTGACAGGGATGGGGGAAAAACTGTTTTTT.

Concerning this clone itself: At one end the junction does not follow the germline gene, possibly because of a read error. J is TRBJ2-1 and V is TRBV23-1; D is possibly TRBD1 (6 bases). TRBV23-1 is placed among ORFs of uncertain function. CDR3 size: 13 residues. In nucleotides, the CDR3 is TGCGCCAGCGGCGAAGGACAGTACAGTGAGCAGTTCTTC. Translation: CASGEGQYSEQFF.

The chain couples TRBV11-2 to TRBJ1-3, with 7 bases fitting TRBD1. Trimming took 1 base from V and 0 from J; bases not matched to a gene: 6. Germline CDR1 and CDR2: SGHAT and FQNNGV. The CDR3 contains 17 residues. The CDR3 DNA is TGTGCCAGCAGCTTAGTCCAGGGGGGCTCCTCTGGAAACACCATATATTTT. It yields the protein CASSLVQGGSSGNTIYF. Drawing the rest from reference TRBV11-2 and TRBJ1-3, the complete variable domain is EAGVAQSPRYKIIEKRQSVAFWCNPISGHATLYWYQQILGQGPKLLIQFQNNGVVDDSQLPKDRFSAERLKGVDSTLKIQPAKLEDSAVYLCASSLVQGGSSGNTIYFGEGSWLTVV.

The chain has TRBV6-5 and TRBJ2-7; D may be TRBD2 (7 bases). This CDR3 has 13 amino acids. Germline CDR1 reads MNHEY; CDR2 reads SVGAGI. V lost 7 bases and J lost 4, with 14 bases in between. In nucleotides, the CDR3 is TGTGCCAGCAAGGAGGGGGGGGTGTACGAGCAGTACTTC. This sequence encodes CASKEGGVYEQYF.

This clone was observed a handful of times. The chain joins TRBV10-1 to TRBJ1-1; possible D gene TRBD1, 6 bases. Germline loops: CDR1 WNHNN, CDR2 SYGVQD (reference sequence). V was pared by 4 bases and J by 4 bases, with 10 bases between. The length of the CDR3 is 13 residues. CDR3 loop: CASSVGRGTEAFF. CDR3 DNA sequence: TGCGCCAGCAGTGTGGGCAGGGGCACTGAAGCTTTCTTT.

The gene calls are TRBV11-2 and TRBJ1-1, with TRBD1 matching 9 bases. V shed 5 bases, J shed 2 bases, and the junction held 9 bases outside the gene matches. The CDR3 spans 16 residues. Germline V lookup: CDR1 SGHAT, CDR2 FQNNGV. The CDR3 DNA is TGTGCCAGCAGCCCAGGGGGACAGGGAATCAACACTGAAGCTTTCTTT. Protein: CASSPGGQGINTEAFF.